The clone carrying this TCR beta chain was seen more than once but under ten times. This entry belongs to a study of T cells after yellow fever vaccination. One entry per CDR3 protein, called by TCRdb with MiXCR from the 5' RACE reads. The sample contains 300,000 or so distinct CDR3 sequences, over 10% of which appear only once. CDR1 is DFQATT and CDR2 is SNEGSKA in the germline V gene (reference sequence). V lost 6 bases and J lost 1, with 15 bases in between. This CDR3 is built from 14 residues. Sequences were derived from CD4+ T cells sorted from PBMCs, sampled 45 days after the yellow fever booster vaccination. This sequence joins TRBV20-1 and TRBJ1-1, with D maybe TRBD1 (6 bases). The TCR comes from a man in his thirties or forties who received the YFV17D yellow fever vaccine. The CDR3 DNA sequence: TGCAGTGCCAGAATAGGACAGACGAACACTGAAGCTTTCTTT. Translating gives CSARIGQTNTEAFF.